The 26 T cell receptor beta chains below all came from one sample that was sequenced in a study of shared clonotypes between healthy human individuals. The table came from immunoSEQ multiplex PCR; TCRdb's copy has only in-frame clones and leaves some out. The table has 850,000 to 1,100,000 clones, roughly 77% seen once. The sequenced material came from memory CD4+ T cells from PBMCs. Subset reported: CD45RA-negative fraction. These receptors were collected from a man aged 18 to 30 in good health. Some clones in this sample may be carry-over from other donors' samples.

This clone was detected once. The rearrangement joins TRBV7-9 to TRBJ1-6; the D gene is possibly TRBD1 (6 bases). This CDR3 comprises 14 residues. Germline V CDR1 and CDR2: SEHNR, FQNEAQ (reference sequence). The V and J ends lost 1 base and 7 bases respectively, with 8 bases between them. CDR3 residues: CASSLGTDNSPLHF. Written as DNA, the CDR3 is TGTGCCAGCAGCTTAGGGACAGACAATTCACCCCTCCACTTT.

The chain combines TRBV27 with TRBJ1-2, with 9 bases identical to TRBD1. The germline V gene has CDR1 MNHEY and CDR2 SMNVEV (reference sequence). The CDR3 spans 15 residues. The V gene end was trimmed by 5 bases and the J gene end by 4 bases; junction bases not matched to a gene: 8. The CDR3 sequence: CASSRDTGGGYGYTF. CDR3 in DNA: TGTGCCAGCAGTCGAGATACAGGGGGCGGCTATGGCTACACCTTC.

DNA of the CDR3: TGTGCCAGCAGTGAATTTGGGACAGGGGGCTTCTACAATGAGCAGTTCTTC. Encoded protein: CASSEFGTGGFYNEQFF. V usage is TRBV6-1 and J usage is TRBJ2-1; TRBD1 agrees at 12 bases. The V and J ends lost 2 bases and 3 bases, in that order; junction bases with no gene match: 5. The CDR3 runs to 17 residues. Germline CDR1 reads MNHNS; CDR2 reads SASEGT.

Here the CDR3 DNA reads TGTGCCAGCAGACAAGGACAGGGAGGGGAGACCCAGTACTTC. Residues: CASRQGQGGETQYF. The genes are TRBV6-6 and TRBJ2-5; tentative D call: TRBD1 (8 bases). Trimming cost V 6 bases and J 5 bases, with 16 bases left between them. CDR1 and CDR2 from the germline V gene are MNHNY and SVGAGI (reference sequence). The CDR3 loop spans 14 amino acids.

This clone was observed once. J is TRBJ2-1 and V is TRBV18; TRBD1 aligns across 12 bases. Looked up from germline, CDR1 is KGHSH and CDR2 is LQKENI. With V trimmed by 4 bases and J by 7 bases, 8 bases remained unmatched. The CDR3 has 16 amino acids. The CDR3 DNA sequence: TGTGCCAGCTCACGAACCCCGGGACAGGGGGCGAATGAGCAGTTCTTC. Amino acids: CASSRTPGQGANEQFF.

The chain employs TRBV28 and TRBJ2-7, with D perhaps TRBD1 (5 bases). Germline V gene lookup returns CDR1 MDHEN and CDR2 SYDVKM. The CDR3 is 11 amino acids. V lost 7 bases, J lost 6 bases, and 10 bases lay in between. The CDR3 is CASTQGREQYF. CDR3 DNA sequence: TGTGCCAGCACGCAGGGCCGCGAGCAGTACTTC.

The chain is built from TRBV5-4 and TRBJ1-3, with 8 positions matching TRBD1. This CDR3 has 17 amino acids. V lost 4 bases to trimming and J lost 1 base; unmatched junction nucleotides: 10. Germline CDR1 is SGHNT and CDR2 is YYREEE (reference sequence). The CDR3 region is CASSPRGQGASGNTIYF. The DNA of the CDR3 is TGTGCCAGCAGCCCCCGCGGCCAGGGGGCATCTGGAAACACCATATATTTT.

CDR3 amino acids: CASSERGGDEGNTIYF. The CDR3 bases are TGTGCCAGCAGCGAGAGGGGCGGAGATGAAGGAAACACCATATATTTT. The rearrangement links TRBV9 to TRBJ1-3; D may be TRBD1 (5 bases). The CDR3 length is 16 residues. In germline, CDR1 is SGDLS, CDR2 YYNGEE. V gave up 3 bases and J gave up 4 bases, with 17 bases separating them.

The chain couples TRBV20-1 to TRBJ2-7, with D uncertain. V shed 5 bases and J shed 3 bases, with 8 bases lying between them. Germline V gene sequence: CDR1 DFQATT, CDR2 SNEGSKA (reference sequence). This CDR3 has 11 residues. DNA for the CDR3: TGCAGTGCTGCGACACACTACGAGCAGTACTTC. This gives the protein CSAATHYEQYF.

In this sample, this clone turned up once. The chain is built from TRBV6-5 and TRBJ1-5, with 7 nucleotides matching TRBD1. The CDR3 is 14 amino acids. Germline CDR1 and CDR2: MNHEY and SVGAGI. J was trimmed by 2 bases and V by 5 bases; bases with no gene match: 3. CDR3 amino acids: CASSVQGGNQPQHF. The CDR3 nucleotides are TGTGCCAGCAGTGTCCAGGGGGGCAATCAGCCCCAGCATTTT.

This clone was counted only a few times. Other DNA sequences within the sample encode an identical CDR3. This chain joins TRBV18 and TRBJ2-5; 10 positions agree with TRBD1. The CDR3 spans 14 residues. Germline CDR1 reads KGHSH; CDR2 reads LQKENI. After removal of 3 bases from V and 5 bases from J, the junction contained 3 bases not matched to a gene. The CDR3: CASSPTGGRETQYF. CDR3 bases: TGTGCCAGCTCACCGACAGGGGGCCGGGAGACCCAGTACTTC.

The chain recombines TRBV29-1 with TRBJ2-1; no clear D. CDR1 and CDR2 (germline): SQVTM, ANQGSEA. Trimming took 0 bases from V and 1 from J, leaving 13 bases between them. The CDR3 length is 16 residues. The CDR3 protein is CSVEEGWPWSYNEQFF. The CDR3 coding sequence is TGCAGCGTTGAAGAAGGGTGGCCCTGGTCCTACAATGAGCAGTTCTTC.

This chain links TRBV2 with TRBJ2-7, with 9 bases identical to TRBD1. The CDR3 loop spans 15 amino acids. Germline-derived CDR1 and CDR2 are SNHLY and FYNNEI. The V and J ends lost 8 bases and 6 bases, in that order; junction bases with no gene match: 14. The CDR3 nucleotides are TGTGCCAGCCGTACCGGGACAGGGTCCTACGGCGAGCAGTACTTC. Translating it yields CASRTGTGSYGEQYF.

The chain carries TRBV6-1 and TRBJ2-3; D not resolved. V was trimmed by 4 bases and J by 5 bases, leaving 4 bases between them. The V gene's germline CDR1 is MNHNS and CDR2 SASEGT. The CDR3 is made up of 11 amino acids. The CDR3: CASSGRDTQYF. CDR3 nucleotides: TGTGCCAGCAGTGGGCGAGATACGCAGTATTTT.

V is TRBV28 and J is TRBJ2-7, with 7 bases aligning to TRBD1. The CDR3 runs to 12 residues. CDR1 and CDR2 (germline): MDHEN, SYDVKM. J gave up 6 bases and V 6 bases, and 5 bases lay outside the gene matches. The CDR3 region has the DNA TGTGCCAGCAGAGGGGACAGACCCGAGCAGTACTTC. It specifies CASRGDRPEQYF.

The sample holds a few counts of this clone. The chain has TRBV27 and TRBJ2-3; no clear D gene. The CDR3 is 14 amino acids. V lost 6 bases and J lost 6, with 16 bases in between. CDR1 is MNHEY and CDR2 is SMNVEV in the germline V gene (reference sequence). This CDR3 is CASRPASTGDTQYF. Written as DNA, the CDR3 is TGTGCCAGCAGGCCAGCCTCGACTGGGGATACGCAGTATTTT.

To note about this clone: At one end the junction does not follow the germline gene, possibly because of a read error. This chain links TRBV7-9 with TRBJ2-3; TRBD1 matches at 7 bases. The germline V gene encodes CDR1 SEHNR and CDR2 FQNEAQ (reference sequence). The CDR3 extends over 14 amino acids. CDR3 DNA sequence: TGTGCCAGCAGATTAGACAGGGCAGCAGATACGCAGTATTTT. This codes for CASRLDRAADTQYF.

This chain joins TRBV28 and TRBJ2-3, with TRBD1 matching 9 bases. Germline CDR1 reads MDHEN; CDR2 reads SYDVKM. V dropped 5 bases and J dropped 4; count of bases not matched to a gene: 10. There are 16 residues in the CDR3. The CDR3: CASSPSGTGRADTQYF. The CDR3 nucleotides read TGTGCCAGCAGTCCTTCCGGGACAGGGCGAGCAGATACGCAGTATTTT.

This sequence joins TRBV6-6 and TRBJ2-1; maybe TRBD1 (5 bases). Trimming pared 2 bases from V and 6 bases from J, leaving 11 bases between. CDR3 length: 14 residues. Germline assignment: CDR1 MNHNY and CDR2 SVGAGI (reference sequence). The CDR3 loop reads CASSYQGPPNEQFF. DNA of the CDR3: TGTGCCAGCAGTTACCAGGGCCCACCCAATGAGCAGTTCTTC.

CDR3 amino acids: CASRFGGSDTQYF. The CDR3 nucleotides are TGTGCCAGCAGGTTTGGTGGGTCAGATACGCAGTATTTT. The chain has TRBV5-4 and TRBJ2-3; D is ambiguous. The CDR3 is 13 residues long. With 5 bases removed from V and 4 bases from J, the gap between germline ends came to 11 bases. CDR1 SGHNT and CDR2 YYREEE come from the germline V gene (reference sequence).

The chain joins TRBV6-6 to TRBJ2-7; TRBD1 matches 9 bases. The J segment lost 6 bases and the V segment lost 10 bases, leaving 10 bases of the junction unmatched. The CDR3 has 13 amino acids. Germline CDR1 and CDR2: MNHNY and SVGAGI (reference sequence). CDR3 region: CAISGQGSGEQYF. The CDR3 region has the DNA TGTGCCATCTCGGGACAGGGATCCGGCGAGCAGTACTTC.

The chain joins TRBV4-1 to TRBJ1-5; tentative D call: TRBD1 (5 bases). Germline CDR1 MGHRA, CDR2 YSYEKL. Trimming took 2 bases from V and 6 from J, leaving 14 bases between them. This CDR3 has 15 residues. CDR3 in amino acids: CASSQFLAGGQPQHF. The CDR3 nucleotides are TGCGCCAGCAGCCAATTCCTCGCGGGGGGTCAGCCCCAGCATTTT.

The V gene is TRBV2, the J gene TRBJ1-4; 7 bases line up with TRBD1. Germline CDR1 SNHLY, CDR2 FYNNEI. This CDR3 is built from 13 residues. J lost 2 bases, V lost 11 bases, and 5 bases had no gene match. The CDR3 nucleotides read TGTGCCGGGTCAGGGGGGACTAATGAAAAACTGTTTTTT. The encoded protein is CAGSGGTNEKLFF.

The chain carries TRBV5-8 and TRBJ1-4; D unresolved. CDR1 and CDR2 from the germline V gene are SGHTS and YDEGEE. The CDR3 extends over 13 amino acids. V gave up 4 bases and J gave up 5 bases, with 9 bases separating them. The CDR3: CASSHQENEKLFF. The DNA of the CDR3 is TGTGCCAGCAGCCACCAGGAGAATGAAAAACTGTTTTTT.

The CDR3 bases are TGTGCCAGCAGTGAAAGGGGACAGGGCAGCACAGATACGCAGTATTTT. It specifies CASSERGQGSTDTQYF. This chain links TRBV6-1 with TRBJ2-3, with 9 bases matching TRBD1. From germline, CDR1 is MNHNS and CDR2 SASEGT. The CDR3 spans 16 residues. The trim removed 2 bases at V and 0 bases at J, leaving 3 bases unmatched.

This chain links TRBV6-6 with TRBJ2-5; D not certain. The CDR3 spans 13 residues. Germline V gene data show CDR1 as MNHNY and CDR2 as SVGAGI (reference sequence). The V gene lost 2 bases and the J gene lost 5 bases, with 9 bases spanning the gap. The CDR3: CASSYVWLETQYF. The CDR3, as DNA: TGTGCCAGCAGTTACGTGTGGTTGGAGACCCAGTACTTC.